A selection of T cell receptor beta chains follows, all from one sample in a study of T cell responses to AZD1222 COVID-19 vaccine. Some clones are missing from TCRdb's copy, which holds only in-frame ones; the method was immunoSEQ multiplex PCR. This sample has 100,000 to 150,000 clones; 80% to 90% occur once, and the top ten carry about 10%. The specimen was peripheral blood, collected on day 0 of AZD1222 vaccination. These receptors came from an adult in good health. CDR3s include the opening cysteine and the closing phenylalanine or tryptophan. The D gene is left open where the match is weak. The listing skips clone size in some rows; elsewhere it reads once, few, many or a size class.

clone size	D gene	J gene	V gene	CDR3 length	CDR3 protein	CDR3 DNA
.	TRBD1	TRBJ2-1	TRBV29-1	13	CSVEGTGHNEQFF	TGCAGCGTTGAGGGGACAGGCCACAATGAGCAGTTCTTC
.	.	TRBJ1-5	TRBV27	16	CASSPYTGLGNQPQHF	TGTGCCAGCAGTCCGTATACAGGGTTGGGCAATCAGCCCCAGCATTTT
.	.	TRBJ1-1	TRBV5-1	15	CASSIGTELNTEAFF	TGCGCCAGCAGCATCGGGACCGAGTTGAACACTGAAGCTTTCTTT
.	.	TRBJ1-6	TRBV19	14	CASTYRDRNSPLHF	TGTGCCAGTACGTACAGGGATCGCAATTCACCCCTCCACTTT
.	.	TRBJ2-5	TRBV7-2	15	CASSRGPAGLETQYF	TGTGCCAGCAGCAGAGGCCCCGCGGGGCTGGAGACCCAGTACTTC
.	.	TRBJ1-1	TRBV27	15	CASSPPPGTNTEAFF	TGTGCCAGCAGTCCCCCCCCCGGGACTAACACTGAAGCTTTCTTT
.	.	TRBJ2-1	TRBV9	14	CASSAETVGNEQFF	TGTGCCAGCAGCGCCGAGACGGTGGGGAATGAGCAGTTCTTC
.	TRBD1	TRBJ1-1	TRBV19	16	CASTPAGGQMNTEAFF	TGTGCCAGTACCCCGGCAGGGGGTCAGATGAACACTGAAGCTTTCTTT
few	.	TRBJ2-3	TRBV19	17	CASSMGRGGSSTDTQYF	TGTGCCAGTAGTATGGGTCGGGGCGGCTCTAGCACAGATACGCAGTATTTT
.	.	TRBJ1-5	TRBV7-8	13	CASSPGGVQPQHF	TGTGCCAGCAGCCCCGGGGGGGTTCAGCCCCAGCATTTT
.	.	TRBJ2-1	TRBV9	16	CASSVFRGAGGNEQFF	TGTGCCAGCAGCGTATTTCGGGGGGCGGGCGGCAATGAGCAGTTCTTC
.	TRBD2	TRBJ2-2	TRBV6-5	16	CASTYLRGSNTGELFF	TGTGCCAGCACTTACTTGCGGGGGTCGAACACCGGGGAGCTGTTTTTT
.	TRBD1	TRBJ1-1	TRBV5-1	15	CASSSDRGLATEAFF	TGCGCCAGCAGCTCCGACAGGGGGCTAGCCACTGAAGCTTTCTTT
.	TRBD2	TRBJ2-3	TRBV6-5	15	CASSYMRGGPDTQYF	TGTGCCAGCAGTTACATGCGGGGGGGCCCAGATACGCAGTATTTT
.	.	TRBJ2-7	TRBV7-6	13	CASSSMTPYEQYF	TGTGCCAGCAGCTCCATGACTCCCTACGAGCAGTACTTC
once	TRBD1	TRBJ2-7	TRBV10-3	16	CAISESGTGGSYEQYF	TGTGCCATCAGTGAGTCCGGGACAGGGGGCTCCTACGAGCAGTACTTC
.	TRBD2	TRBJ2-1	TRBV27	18	CASSDGTSGYSSYNEQFF	TGTGCCAGCAGCGACGGGACTAGCGGCTATAGCTCCTACAATGAGCAGTTCTTC
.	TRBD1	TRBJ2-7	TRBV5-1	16	CASSYISGQGRYEQYF	TGCGCCAGCAGCTATATTTCGGGACAGGGGAGGTACGAGCAGTACTTC
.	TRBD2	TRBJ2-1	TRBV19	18	CASSISGTSGRIGNEQFF	TGTGCCAGTAGTATCTCCGGGACTAGCGGGAGAATAGGCAATGAGCAGTTCTTC
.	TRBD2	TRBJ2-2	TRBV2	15	CASSILAGGAGELFF	TGTGCCAGCAGTATTCTAGCGGGAGGGGCCGGGGAGCTGTTTTTT